The entry below gives a single TCR beta chain sequence along with its context. The data are from a study of control samples from healthy donors and cancer patients. The CDR3 totals 14 residues. J was trimmed by 6 bases and V by 9 bases; bases with no gene match: 5. Germline V gene lookup returns CDR1 LNHDA and CDR2 SQIVND (reference sequence). Produced via immunoSEQ multiplex PCR; TCRdb's table is partial and in-frame only. The repertoire holds fewer than 60,000 clones, with about 90% as singletons. This chain connects TRBV19 to TRBJ2-2; 12 bases are shared with TRBD1. The receptor's source is a woman in her fifties or sixties with lung cancer. Sequencing input: PBMCs. CDR3: CASGDRGLAGELFF. In nucleotides, the CDR3 is TGTGCCAGCGGGGACAGGGGGCTTGCCGGGGAGCTGTTTTTT.